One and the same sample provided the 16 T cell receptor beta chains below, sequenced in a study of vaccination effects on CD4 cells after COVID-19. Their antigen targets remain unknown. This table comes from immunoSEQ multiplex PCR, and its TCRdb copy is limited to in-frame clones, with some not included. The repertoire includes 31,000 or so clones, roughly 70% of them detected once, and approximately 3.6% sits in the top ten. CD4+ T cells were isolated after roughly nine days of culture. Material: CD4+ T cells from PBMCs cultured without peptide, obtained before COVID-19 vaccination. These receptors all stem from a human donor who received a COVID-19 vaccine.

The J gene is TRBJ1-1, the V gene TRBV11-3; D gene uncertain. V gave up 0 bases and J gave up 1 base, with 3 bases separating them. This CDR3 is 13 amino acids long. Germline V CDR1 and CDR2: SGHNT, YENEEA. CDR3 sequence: CASSLEGNTEAFF. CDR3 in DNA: TGTGCCAGCAGCTTAGAGGGGAACACTGAAGCTTTCTTT.

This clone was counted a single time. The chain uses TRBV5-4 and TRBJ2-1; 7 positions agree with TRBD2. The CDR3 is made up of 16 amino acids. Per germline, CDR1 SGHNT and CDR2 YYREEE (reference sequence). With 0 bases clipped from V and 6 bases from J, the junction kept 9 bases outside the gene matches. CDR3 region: CASSLGLAGEPNEQFF. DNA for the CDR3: TGTGCCAGCAGCTTGGGGTTGGCGGGAGAACCCAATGAGCAGTTCTTC.

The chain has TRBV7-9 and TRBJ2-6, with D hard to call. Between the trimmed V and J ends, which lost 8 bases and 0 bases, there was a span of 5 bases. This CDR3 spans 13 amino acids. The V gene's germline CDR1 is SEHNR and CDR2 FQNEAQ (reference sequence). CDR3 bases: TGTGCCAGCGGGCACTCTGGGGCCAACGTCCTGACTTTC. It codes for CASGHSGANVLTF.

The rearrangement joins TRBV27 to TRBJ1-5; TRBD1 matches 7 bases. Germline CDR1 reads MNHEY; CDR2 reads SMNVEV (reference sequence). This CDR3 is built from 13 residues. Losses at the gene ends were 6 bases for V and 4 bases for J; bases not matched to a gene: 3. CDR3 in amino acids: CASSSDRNQPQHF. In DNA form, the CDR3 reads TGTGCCAGCAGCTCGGACAGGAATCAGCCCCAGCATTTT.

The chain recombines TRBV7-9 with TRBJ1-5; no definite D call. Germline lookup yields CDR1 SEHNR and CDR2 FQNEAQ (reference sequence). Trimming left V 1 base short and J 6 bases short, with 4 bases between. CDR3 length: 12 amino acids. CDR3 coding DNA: TGTGCCAGCAGCTTAGGGATTCAGCCCCAGCATTTT. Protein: CASSLGIQPQHF. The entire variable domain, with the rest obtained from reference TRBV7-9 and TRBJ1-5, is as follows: DTGVSQNPRHKITKRGQNVTFRCDPISEHNRLYWYRQTLGQGPEFLTYFQNEAQLEKSRLLSDRFSAERPKGSFSTLEIQRTEQGDSAMYLCASSLGIQPQHFGDGTRLSIL.

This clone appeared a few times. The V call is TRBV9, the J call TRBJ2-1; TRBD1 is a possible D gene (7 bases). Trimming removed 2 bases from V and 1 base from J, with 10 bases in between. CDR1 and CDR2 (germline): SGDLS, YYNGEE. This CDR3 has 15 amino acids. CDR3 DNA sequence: TGTGCCAGCAGCGTCGCAGGGGGGTCCTACAATGAGCAGTTCTTC. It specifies CASSVAGGSYNEQFF. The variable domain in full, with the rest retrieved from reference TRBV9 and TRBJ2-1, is DSGVTQTPKHLITATGQRVTLRCSPRSGDLSVYWYQQSLDQGLQFLIQYYNGEERAKGNILERFSAQQFPDLHSELNLSSLELGDSALYFCASSVAGGSYNEQFFGPGTRLTVL.

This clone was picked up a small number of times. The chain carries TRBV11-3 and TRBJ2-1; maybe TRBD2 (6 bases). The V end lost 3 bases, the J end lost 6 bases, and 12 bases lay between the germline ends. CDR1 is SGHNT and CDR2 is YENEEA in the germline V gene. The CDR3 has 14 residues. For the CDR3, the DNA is TGTGCCAGCAGCTTCGGGGAGGTAGGCAATGAGCAGTTCTTC. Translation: CASSFGEVGNEQFF.

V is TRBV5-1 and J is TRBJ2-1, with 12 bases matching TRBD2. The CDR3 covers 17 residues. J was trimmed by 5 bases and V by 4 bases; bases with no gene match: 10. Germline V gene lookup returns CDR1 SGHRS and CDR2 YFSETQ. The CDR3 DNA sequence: TGCGCCAGCAGCCAAACACTAGCGGGAGGCCTAAACAATGAGCAGTTCTTC. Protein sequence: CASSQTLAGGLNNEQFF.

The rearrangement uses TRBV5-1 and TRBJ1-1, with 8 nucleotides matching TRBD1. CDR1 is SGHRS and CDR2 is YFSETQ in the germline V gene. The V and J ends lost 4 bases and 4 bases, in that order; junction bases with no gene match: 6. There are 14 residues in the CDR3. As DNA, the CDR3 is TGCGCCAGCAGCATACAGGGGGGAGGCACTGAAGCTTTCTTT. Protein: CASSIQGGGTEAFF.

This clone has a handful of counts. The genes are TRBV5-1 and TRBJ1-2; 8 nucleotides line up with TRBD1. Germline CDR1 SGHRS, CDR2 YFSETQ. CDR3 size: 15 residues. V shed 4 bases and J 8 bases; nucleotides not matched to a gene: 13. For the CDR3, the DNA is TGCGCCAGCAGCGATCCGACAGGGGTTGCGTGGGGCTACACCTTC. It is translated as CASSDPTGVAWGYTF.

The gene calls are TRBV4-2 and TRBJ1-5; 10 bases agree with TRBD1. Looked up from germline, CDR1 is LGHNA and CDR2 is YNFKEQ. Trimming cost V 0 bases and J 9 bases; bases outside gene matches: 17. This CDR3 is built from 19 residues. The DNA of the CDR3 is TGTGCCAGCAGCCAAGATCGGGGACAGGGGATGAACGGTTTCTGGCCCCAGCATTTT. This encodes CASSQDRGQGMNGFWPQHF.

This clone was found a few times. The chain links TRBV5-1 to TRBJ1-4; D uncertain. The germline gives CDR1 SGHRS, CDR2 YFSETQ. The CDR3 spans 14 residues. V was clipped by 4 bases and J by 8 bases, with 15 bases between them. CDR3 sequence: CASSPQNPEEKLFF. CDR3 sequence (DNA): TGCGCCAGCAGCCCCCAGAACCCCGAGGAAAAACTGTTTTTT.

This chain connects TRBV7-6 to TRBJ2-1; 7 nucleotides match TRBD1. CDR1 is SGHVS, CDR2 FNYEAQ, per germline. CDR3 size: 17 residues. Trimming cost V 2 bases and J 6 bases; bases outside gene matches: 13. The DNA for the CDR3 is TGTGCCAGCAGCTTACGCCCGGGACAGTCGACTTCCAATGAGCAGTTCTTC. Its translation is CASSLRPGQSTSNEQFF.

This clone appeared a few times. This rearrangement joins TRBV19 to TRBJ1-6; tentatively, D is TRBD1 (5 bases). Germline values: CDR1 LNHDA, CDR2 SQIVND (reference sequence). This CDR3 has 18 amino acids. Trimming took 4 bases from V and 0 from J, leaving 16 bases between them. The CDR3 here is CASSTWTLASSYNSPLHF. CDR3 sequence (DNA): TGTGCCAGTAGTACCTGGACACTGGCTAGCTCCTATAATTCACCCCTCCACTTT.

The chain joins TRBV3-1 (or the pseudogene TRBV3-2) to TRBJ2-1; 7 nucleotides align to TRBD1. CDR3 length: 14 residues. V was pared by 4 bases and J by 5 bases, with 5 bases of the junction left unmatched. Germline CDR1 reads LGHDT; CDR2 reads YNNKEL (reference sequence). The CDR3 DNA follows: TGTGCCAGCAGCCTCGGGACAGCTAACAATGAGCAGTTCTTC. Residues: CASSLGTANNEQFF.

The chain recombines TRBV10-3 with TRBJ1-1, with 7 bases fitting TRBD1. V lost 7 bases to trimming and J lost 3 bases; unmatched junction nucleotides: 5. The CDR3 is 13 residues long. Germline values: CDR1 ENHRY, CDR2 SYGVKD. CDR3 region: CAINQGGDTEAFF. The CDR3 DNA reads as TGTGCCATCAATCAGGGGGGGGACACTGAAGCTTTCTTT.